This T cell receptor beta chain was documented in a study of T cell responses to AZD1222 COVID-19 vaccine. Sequencing was performed with immunoSEQ multiplex PCR; in TCRdb, only in-frame clones are kept and a portion is missing. The sample includes approximately 110,000 clones, approximately 90% of them seen just once. Study results and caveats: Increased Spike-specific TCR breadth and depth were observed after two AZD1222 doses. Only a handful of AZD1222 recipients, six or seven in all, had baseline seropositivity.

Concerning this clone itself: As yet, its antigen is unknown.

This CDR3 contains 15 residues. The trim removed 5 bases at V and 2 bases at J, leaving 3 bases unmatched. Germline values: CDR1 ENHRY, CDR2 SYGVKD. The chain employs TRBV10-3 and TRBJ1-4; 9 positions agree with TRBD1. This sample comprised peripheral blood, obtained 28 days after the second AZD1222 dose. The clonotype originates from an adult who received the AZD1222 COVID-19 vaccine. CDR3 loop: CAISSTGGTNEKLFF. In DNA, the CDR3 is TGTGCCATCAGTTCCACAGGGGGCACTAATGAAAAACTGTTTTTT.